Shown below are 20 T cell receptor beta chains from a single sample sequenced in a study of sequential checkpoint blockade in melanoma. This sample's treatment: randomized to nivolumab then ipilimumab (arm A) or the reverse (arm B). Data came from immunoSEQ multiplex PCR; TCRdb stores just in-frame clones and leaves some out. Of approximately 5,700 clones in the sample, 70% to 90% were seen once. The source was CD8+ T cells sorted from blood (inferred from file names), collected from a patient given nivolumab and ipilimumab in sequence. All receptors derive from a human donor with melanoma.

This clone appeared a single time. At one boundary the junction diverges from the germline segment, which might be a read error. The CDR3 nucleotides are TGCAGCGTGGAAGACAGATCCTACGAGCAGTACTTC. It specifies CSVEDRSYEQYF. The V and J genes are TRBV29-1 and TRBJ2-7; a possible D gene is TRBD1 (5 bases). CDR3 length equals 12 residues. Germline V gene lookup returns CDR1 SQVTM and CDR2 ANQGSEA.

This rearrangement joins TRBV18 to TRBJ2-7; maybe TRBD1 (6 bases). Looked up from germline, CDR1 is KGHSH and CDR2 is LQKENI. V lost 0 bases to trimming and J lost 9 bases, with 21 bases between them. This CDR3 comprises 16 residues. The CDR3 loop is CASSPPSGAGDPGQYF. In DNA form, the CDR3 reads TGTGCCAGCTCACCACCGTCAGGGGCAGGCGACCCGGGGCAGTACTTC.

This chain connects TRBV27 to TRBJ2-2, with D tentatively TRBD2 (6 bases). The length of the CDR3 is 14 residues. The germline CDR1 and CDR2 sequences are MNHEY and SMNVEV (reference sequence). Trimming removed 3 bases at V and 5 bases at J, with 10 bases between. CDR3 bases: TGTGCCAGCAGTTTCGGGGGTGGGACCGGGGAGCTGTTTTTT. This sequence encodes CASSFGGGTGELFF.

This clone was observed a single time. In nucleotides, the CDR3 is TGTGGCAAGGAGGTAAAGATAACACAAAGTCGGGCCAACGTCCTGACTTTC. Translated, it gives CGKEVKITQSRANVLTF. The rearrangement uses TRBV8-2 and TRBJ2-6; the listed D gene, TRBD2, was not tested against the DNA. TRBV8-2 is annotated as a pseudogene. The CDR3 sequence is 17 residues long.

CDR3 residues: CASSGGLAGPWDEQFF. The CDR3 DNA follows: TGTGCCAGCAGCGGGGGACTAGCGGGACCTTGGGATGAGCAGTTCTTC. The chain carries TRBV9 and TRBJ2-1, with 13 bases lining up with TRBD2. The V gene end was trimmed by 3 bases and the J gene end by 8 bases; junction bases not matched to a gene: 8. The CDR3 consists of 16 residues. Germline CDR1 SGDLS, CDR2 YYNGEE.

This clone showed up just once. CDR3 region: CASSLGGWGGLTYEQYF. The DNA for the CDR3 is TGTGCCAGCAGCTTAGGGGGTTGGGGGGGTCTTACCTACGAGCAGTACTTC. This chain joins TRBV7-2 and TRBJ2-7; 7 bases are a match to TRBD2. The germline gives CDR1 SGHTA, CDR2 FQGNSA. The V gene end was trimmed by 1 base and the J gene end by 2 bases; junction bases not matched to a gene: 11. This CDR3 comprises 17 residues. Filled out from reference TRBV7-2 and TRBJ2-7, the complete variable domain reads GAGVSQSPSNKVTEKGKDVELRCDPISGHTALYWYRQSLGQGLEFLIYFQGNSAPDKSGLPSDRFSAERTGGSVSTLTIQRTQQEDSAVYLCASSLGGWGGLTYEQYFGPGTRLTVT.

The V gene is TRBV7-3, the J gene TRBJ1-1, with D perhaps matching TRBD1 (6 bases). V was shortened by 2 bases and J by 6 bases, with 10 bases between the two germline ends. CDR3 size: 13 residues. The germline CDR1 and CDR2 sequences are SGHTA and FQGTGA. Here the CDR3 DNA reads TGTGCCAGCAGCTTACAGGCAGGGGCTGAAGCTTTCTTT. As protein: CASSLQAGAEAFF. The entire variable domain, with the rest obtained from reference TRBV7-3 and TRBJ1-1, is as follows: GAGVSQTPSNKVTEKGKYVELRCDPISGHTALYWYRQSLGQGPEFLIYFQGTGAADDSGLPNDRFFAVRPEGSVSTLKIQRTERGDSAVYLCASSLQAGAEAFFGQGTRLTVV.

CDR3 nucleotide sequence: TGTGCCAGCAGAGGACTAGCGGGAGGGCCGGGTGAGCAGTACTTC. Its protein is CASRGLAGGPGEQYF. This sequence joins TRBV2 and TRBJ2-7; the match to TRBD2 covers 15 bases. Germline trimming cut 6 bases from V and 7 bases from J; bases unmatched to any gene: 7. Germline assignment: CDR1 SNHLY and CDR2 FYNNEI. This CDR3 is built from 15 residues.

The chain carries TRBV5-1 and TRBJ2-3; maybe TRBD2 (5 bases). Germline V gives CDR1 SGHRS, CDR2 YFSETQ. The CDR3 is 14 amino acids. The germline V and J ends were trimmed by 4 bases and 6 bases, with 15 bases remaining between them. CDR3 bases: TGCGCCAGCAGCCCAGTCCCGGAGGACGATACGCAGTATTTT. The encoded protein is CASSPVPEDDTQYF.

The V call is TRBV19, the J call TRBJ1-5, with 10 bases lining up with TRBD1. Trimming took 5 bases from V and 0 from J; bases not matched to a gene: 10. Germline CDR1 reads LNHDA; CDR2 reads SQIVND (reference sequence). This CDR3 is 18 amino acids long. In DNA form, the CDR3 reads TGTGCCAGTAGTCCGGGACAGGGGTGGGGAATTAGCAATCAGCCCCAGCATTTT. Amino acids: CASSPGQGWGISNQPQHF.

The chain is built from TRBV28 and TRBJ2-2, with no clear D. The CDR3 is 15 residues long. V lost 2 bases and J lost 4, with 11 bases in between. Germline V gives CDR1 MDHEN, CDR2 SYDVKM. The chain's CDR3 is CASSLPSTITGELFF. The CDR3, as DNA: TGTGCCAGCAGTTTACCCTCTACTATCACCGGGGAGCTGTTTTTT.

This chain joins TRBV6-1 and TRBJ2-5, with TRBD1 identical over 8 bases. This CDR3 has 15 amino acids. The junction had 11 bases not matched to a gene; V was cut back by 7 bases and J by 4 bases. Germline CDR1 is MNHNS and CDR2 is SASEGT. CDR3 region: CASTVGRGRAETQYF. For the CDR3, the DNA is TGTGCCAGCACAGTAGGCAGGGGGCGTGCAGAGACCCAGTACTTC.

The gene calls are TRBV11-2 and TRBJ1-1, with 10 bases matching TRBD1. The CDR3 is made up of 19 amino acids. CDR1 and CDR2 (germline): SGHAT, FQNNGV. The trim removed 0 bases at V and 0 bases at J, leaving 10 bases unmatched. The CDR3 reads CASSLDLWDRGFMNTEAFF. The CDR3, as DNA: TGTGCCAGCAGCTTAGATCTATGGGACAGGGGATTCATGAACACTGAAGCTTTCTTT.

The chain uses TRBV30 and TRBJ1-1; 8 bases match TRBD1. The CDR3 contains 12 residues. The trim removed 5 bases at V and 6 bases at J, leaving 5 bases unmatched. Per germline, CDR1 GTSNPN and CDR2 SVGIG (reference sequence). In nucleotides, the CDR3 is TGTGCCTGGGGGGCAGGGGGCCCTGAAGCTTTCTTT. Protein sequence: CAWGAGGPEAFF.

This chain uses TRBV29-1 with TRBJ1-2, with TRBD1 identical over 10 bases. Germline V gene lookup returns CDR1 SQVTM and CDR2 ANQGSEA. Unmatched junction bases numbered 7, after V lost 7 bases and J lost 8 bases. CDR3 length: 12 amino acids. CDR3 protein: CSGATGGEGYTF. As DNA, the CDR3 is TGCAGCGGGGCGACAGGGGGCGAAGGCTACACCTTC.

The chain uses TRBV7-3 and TRBJ2-7; tentative D call: TRBD2 (6 bases). V was clipped by 3 bases and J by 3 bases, with 15 bases between them. Germline loops: CDR1 SGHTA, CDR2 FQGTGA. This CDR3 region has 15 residues. This CDR3 is CASSFPRREDYEQYF. The CDR3 nucleotides read TGTGCCAGCAGCTTTCCACGGAGGGAGGACTACGAGCAGTACTTC.

This chain links TRBV19 with TRBJ2-7; 9 nucleotides align to TRBD1. Germline CDR1 and CDR2: LNHDA and SQIVND (reference sequence). CDR3 size: 14 residues. J gave up 5 bases and V 6 bases, and 8 bases lay outside the gene matches. CDR3 coding DNA: TGTGCCAGTAGACCCGGGACAGGGTTAAACGAGCAGTACTTC. Protein product: CASRPGTGLNEQYF.

V usage is TRBV6-5 and J usage is TRBJ1-5; D is undetermined. Germline V CDR1 and CDR2: MNHEY, SVGAGI. V was trimmed by 5 bases and J by 2 bases, leaving 10 bases between them. The CDR3 totals 14 residues. This CDR3 reads CASSRIGGNQPQHF. The DNA for the CDR3 is TGTGCCAGCAGTCGCATCGGAGGCAATCAGCCCCAGCATTTT.

The V and J genes are TRBV6-5 and TRBJ2-1; weak D call: TRBD2 (6 bases). Germline V gives CDR1 MNHEY, CDR2 SVGAGI. The CDR3 is 13 residues long. V lost 7 bases, J lost 13 bases, and 20 bases lay in between. The CDR3 protein is CASTIRPGLPQFF. CDR3 nucleotide sequence: TGTGCCAGCACCATTCGACCGGGACTCCCTCAGTTCTTC.

The chain recombines TRBV27 with TRBJ2-1; 10 bases fit TRBD2. This CDR3 region has 17 residues. V shed 5 bases, J shed 12 bases, and the junction held 19 bases outside the gene matches. Germline values: CDR1 MNHEY, CDR2 SMNVEV (reference sequence). The CDR3 region has the DNA TGTGCCAGCAGTCCGTCCCCTTCTAGCGGGAGCCCCTCAGGGCAGTTCTTC. This sequence encodes CASSPSPSSGSPSGQFF.